The table lists the clone carrying this T cell receptor beta chain with a few counts. The antigen remains undetermined. The source of the sample is a study of blood T cells in healthy people across ages. Then a second PCR, running roughly 7 to 11 cycles, was carried out with a sample-barcoded 5' primer and a J-beta primer mix. TCRdb independently ran MiXCR on the 5' RACE reads; one entry per CDR3 protein. The top ten hold 2% to 2.5% of the sample, which has 1.5 million to 2 million distinct CDR3 sequences, just under 50% seen once. Trimming shortened V by 3 bases and J by 5 bases, and 10 bases separated the two germline ends. This CDR3 has 13 residues. From germline, CDR1 is MGHDK and CDR2 SYGVNS. Study observations and caveats: Comparison with aged donors showed that long-lived donors had more naive CD4+ cells and higher diversity. Researchers said unsorted PBMCs prevented a conclusive naive versus antigen-experienced comparison. With naive T cell percentage, TCR beta diversity showed a strong correlation. The study regarded diversity estimates from one million T cells as underestimates.

The sequence came from a woman aged 35 to 49 in good health. The chain carries TRBV25-1 and TRBJ1-2; TRBD1 might be the D (6 bases). Sequenced material: blood. The CDR3, as DNA: TGTGCCAGCAGTGAGGGGGGCTTTTATGGCTACACCTTC. It is translated as CASSEGGFYGYTF.